This T cell receptor beta chain was captured in a study of T cell responses to AZD1222 COVID-19 vaccine. General study findings and limits: At study baseline, merely roughly 6 AZD1222 recipients were seropositive. White British ancestry dominated among donors, who included more females, and clonal diversity was possibly underestimated. Sampled repertoires all dated from after the peak T cell response. Spike-specific TCR breadth rose after two AZD1222 doses, and depth rose as well.

Points on this clone: The antigen is not known.

Clones were sequenced by immunoSEQ multiplex PCR, and TCRdb holds only the in-frame ones, with some missing. The repertoire holds 250,000 to 300,000 clones, with 94% as singletons. The CDR3 spans 13 residues. V gave up 7 bases and J gave up 7 bases, with 14 bases separating them. CDR1 is MNHNY, CDR2 SVGAGI, per germline (reference sequence). The V and J genes are TRBV6-6 and TRBJ2-1, with D possibly matching TRBD2 (6 bases). The sequencing used peripheral blood, collected 28 days after the second AZD1222 dose. The receptor comes from an adult who received the AZD1222 COVID-19 vaccine. The CDR3 DNA reads TGTGCCAGCAACAGCTGGAGGGGTAATGAGCAGTTCTTC. Translation: CASNSWRGNEQFF.